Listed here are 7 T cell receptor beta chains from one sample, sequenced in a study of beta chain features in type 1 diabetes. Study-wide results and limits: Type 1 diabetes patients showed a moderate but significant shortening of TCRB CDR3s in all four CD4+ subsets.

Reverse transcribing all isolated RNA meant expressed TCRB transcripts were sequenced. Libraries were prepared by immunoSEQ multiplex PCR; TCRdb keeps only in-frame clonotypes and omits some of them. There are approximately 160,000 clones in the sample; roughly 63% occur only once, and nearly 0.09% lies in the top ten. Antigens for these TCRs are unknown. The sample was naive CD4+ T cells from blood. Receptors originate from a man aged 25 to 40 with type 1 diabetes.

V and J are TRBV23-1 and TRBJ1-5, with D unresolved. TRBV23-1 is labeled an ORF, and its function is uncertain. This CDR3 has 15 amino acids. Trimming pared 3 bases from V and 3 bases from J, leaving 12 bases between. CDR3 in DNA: TGCGCCAGCAGTCACAGCAGGCTTGACAATCAGCCCCAGCATTTT. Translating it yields CASSHSRLDNQPQHF.

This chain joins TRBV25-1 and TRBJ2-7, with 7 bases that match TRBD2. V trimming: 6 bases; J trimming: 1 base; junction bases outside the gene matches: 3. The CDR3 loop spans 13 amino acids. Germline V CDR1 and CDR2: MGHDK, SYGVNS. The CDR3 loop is CASRGEGSYEQYF. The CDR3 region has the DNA TGTGCCAGCAGAGGGGAGGGATCCTACGAGCAGTACTTC.

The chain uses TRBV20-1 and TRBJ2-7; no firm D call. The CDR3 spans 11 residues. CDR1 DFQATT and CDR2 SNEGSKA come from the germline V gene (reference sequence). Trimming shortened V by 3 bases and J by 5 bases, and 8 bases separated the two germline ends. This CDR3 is CSARRRDEQYF. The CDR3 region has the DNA TGCAGTGCTAGGCGTCGGGACGAGCAGTACTTC.

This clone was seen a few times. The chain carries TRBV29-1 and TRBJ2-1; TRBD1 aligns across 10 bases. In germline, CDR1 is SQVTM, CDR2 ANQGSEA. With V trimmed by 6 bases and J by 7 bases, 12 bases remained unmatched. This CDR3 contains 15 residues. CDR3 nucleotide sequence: TGCAGCGTGGGAAGGGGACAGGGGATTGTAAATGAGCAGTTCTTC. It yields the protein CSVGRGQGIVNEQFF.

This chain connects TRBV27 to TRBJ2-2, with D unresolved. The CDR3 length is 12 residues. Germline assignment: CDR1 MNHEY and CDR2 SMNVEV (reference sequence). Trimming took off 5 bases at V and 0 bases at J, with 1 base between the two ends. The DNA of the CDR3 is TGTGCCAGCAGTACGAACACCGGGGAGCTGTTTTTT. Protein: CASSTNTGELFF.

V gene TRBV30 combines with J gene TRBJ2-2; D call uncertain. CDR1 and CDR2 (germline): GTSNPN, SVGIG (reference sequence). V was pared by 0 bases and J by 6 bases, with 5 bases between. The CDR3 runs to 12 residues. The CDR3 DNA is TGTGCCTGGAGTGTAACCTCCGGGGAGCTGTTTTTT. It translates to CAWSVTSGELFF.

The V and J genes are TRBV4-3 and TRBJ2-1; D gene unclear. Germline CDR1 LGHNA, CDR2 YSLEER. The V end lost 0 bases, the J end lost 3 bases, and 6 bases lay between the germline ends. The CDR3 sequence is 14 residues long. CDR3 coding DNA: TGCGCCAGCAGCCAAGACGGCAGCTACAATGAGCAGTTCTTC. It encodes CASSQDGSYNEQFF.